Listed here are 19 T cell receptor beta chains from one sample, sequenced in a study of T cells in Graves' hyperthyroidism and ophthalmopathy. Researchers amplified the TCR beta CDR3 regions from RNA transcripts. The study used the HTBI primer set for a first-round RT-PCR of the TCR CDR3. TCRdb recomputed calls from the multiplex PCR reads with MiXCR, one row per CDR3 protein. Of around 50,000 distinct CDR3 sequences in the sample, about half were seen once. Material for sequencing was blood. The receptors originated from a woman between 45 and 65 years old with Graves' ophthalmopathy.

This clonotype was recorded many times. The V and J genes are TRBV6-5 and TRBJ2-2; D ambiguous. Trimming removed 8 bases from V and 2 bases from J, with 12 bases in between. The CDR3 is 14 residues long. Looked up from germline, CDR1 is MNHEY and CDR2 is SVGAGI. The CDR3 DNA reads TGTGCCAGCTGGCGAGCGATTAACACCGGGGAGCTGTTTTTT. Residues: CASWRAINTGELFF.

This clonotype was recorded many times. The chain joins TRBV4-1 to TRBJ2-5; D might be TRBD2 (6 bases). There are 15 residues in the CDR3. The germline V gene has CDR1 MGHRA and CDR2 YSYEKL. V gave up 0 bases and J gave up 5 bases, with 13 bases separating them. In DNA form, the CDR3 reads TGCGCCAGCAGCCAAGAAGGGGCGGGACGGGAGACCCAGTACTTC. It codes for CASSQEGAGRETQYF.

This clonotype is medium-sized. V is TRBV24-1 and J is TRBJ2-7; D ambiguous. The CDR3 length is 14 residues. Trimming took off 5 bases at V and 9 bases at J, with 19 bases between the two ends. Germline V gene lookup returns CDR1 KGHDR and CDR2 SFDVKD. CDR3 residues: CATSAAGRMFGQYF. CDR3 coding DNA: TGTGCCACCAGTGCCGCAGGACGGATGTTCGGGCAGTACTTC.

This clonotype came up many times. The CDR3 DNA reads as TGCAGTGCTAATGACGGGAGTAGCTACGAGCAGTACTTC. Translating gives CSANDGSSYEQYF. This sequence joins TRBV20-1 and TRBJ2-7, with a possible D match to TRBD2 (6 bases). The CDR3 runs to 13 residues. From germline, CDR1 is DFQATT and CDR2 SNEGSKA (reference sequence). The V end lost 4 bases, the J end lost 3 bases, and 13 bases lay between the germline ends.

This clonotype has at least ten counts. The chain employs TRBV12-3 or TRBV12-4 and TRBJ2-5; D gene uncertain. There are 13 residues in the CDR3. V lost 6 bases, J lost 4 bases, and 12 bases lay in between. The CDR3 bases are TGTGCCAGCAGCCCGGAGAGTGTAGAGACCCAGTACTTC. It specifies CASSPESVETQYF.

This clonotype was seen ten or more times. This chain uses TRBV6-5 with TRBJ1-1, with unresolved D. Between the trimmed V and J ends, which lost 0 bases and 3 bases, there was a span of 11 bases. Germline CDR1 is MNHEY and CDR2 is SVGAGI. The CDR3 consists of 15 residues. The CDR3 DNA is TGTGCCAGCAGTTACTCGCGATCTGCGTACACTGAAGCTTTCTTT. Its protein product is CASSYSRSAYTEAFF.

By share, this clonotype ranks as medium-sized (0.01 to 0.1%). This sequence joins TRBV2 and TRBJ1-6; D is unclear. The CDR3 runs 14 residues. With 1 base removed from V and 7 bases from J, the gap between germline ends came to 8 bases. Germline lookup yields CDR1 SNHLY and CDR2 FYNNEI. This CDR3 reads CASSEVQTNSPLHF. The CDR3 region has the DNA TGTGCCAGCAGTGAAGTACAGACGAATTCACCCCTCCACTTT. Variable domain in full (rest from reference TRBV2 and TRBJ1-6): EPEVTQTPSHQVTQMGQEVILRCVPISNHLYFYWYRQILGQKVEFLVSFYNNEISEKSEIFDDQFSVERPDGSNFTLKIRSTKLEDSAMYFCASSEVQTNSPLHFGNGTRLTVT.

This clonotype was counted ten times or more. The chain uses TRBV2 and TRBJ2-5, with D unresolved. Deletions cut 6 bases from V and 5 bases from J, with 10 bases between. The CDR3 is 12 amino acids. CDR1 SNHLY and CDR2 FYNNEI come from the germline V gene. The CDR3 coding sequence is TGTGCCAGCAGCTCCTTCAGGGAGACCCAGTACTTC. This encodes CASSSFRETQYF.

The J gene is TRBJ2-1, the V gene TRBV7-2; 13 bases fit TRBD2. The length of the CDR3 is 15 residues. Unmatched junction bases numbered 5, after V lost 5 bases and J lost 7 bases. Germline V gene sequence: CDR1 SGHTA, CDR2 FQGNSA. This chain's CDR3 is CASSPGTSGTNEQFF. In DNA form, the CDR3 reads TGTGCCAGCAGCCCAGGGACTAGCGGGACGAATGAGCAGTTCTTC. The full variable domain, rest sourced from reference TRBV7-2 and TRBJ2-1, is GAGVSQSPSNKVTEKGKDVELRCDPISGHTALYWYRQSLGQGLEFLIYFQGNSAPDKSGLPSDRFSAERTGGSVSTLTIQRTQQEDSAVYLCASSPGTSGTNEQFFGPGTRLTVL.

The rearrangement joins TRBV20-1 to TRBJ1-1; no firm D call. This CDR3 contains 14 residues. Germline V gene sequence: CDR1 DFQATT, CDR2 SNEGSKA (reference sequence). The CDR3 is CSAPPGSAEGEAFF. DNA for the CDR3: TGCAGCGCGCCACCGGGCTCTGCGGAAGGTGAGGCTTTCTTT.

In its sample, this clonotype was seen many times. A junction end diverges from the germline sequence, so it may reflect a read error. The chain combines TRBV11-3 with TRBJ2-7; a weak D match, TRBD1 (5 bases). The CDR3 extends over 14 amino acids. The germline gives CDR1 SGHNT, CDR2 YENEEA. CDR3: CASSQGHGVDEQHF. The DNA for the CDR3 is TGTGCCAGCAGCCAGGGTCATGGTGTCGACGAGCAGCACTTC.

The J gene is TRBJ1-6, the V gene TRBV7-9; D not resolved. V lost 5 bases and J 10 bases, leaving 15 bases between the germline ends. Germline lookup yields CDR1 SEHNR and CDR2 FQNEAQ (reference sequence). CDR3 length: 14 residues. Here the CDR3 reads CASSKDPGGSPLHF. For the CDR3, the DNA is TGTGCCAGCAGCAAAGACCCGGGCGGATCACCCCTCCACTTT.

A remark on this clonotype: The CDR3 ends on some other residue instead of the conserved phenylalanine or tryptophan, so this is likely a read error. V and J are TRBV24-1 and TRBJ2-5; possible D gene TRBD1, 5 bases. The CDR3 sequence is 16 residues long. In germline, CDR1 is KGHDR, CDR2 SFDVKD. CDR3 in DNA: TGTGCCACCGGTGATTCGAAACTGACAGTCCAAGAGACCCAGTACTGC. Translated, it gives CATGDSKLTVQETQYC.

This clonotype has ten or more counts. The chain recombines TRBV19 with TRBJ1-5; TRBD1 matches 9 bases. The CDR3 runs 15 residues. Trimming took 7 bases from V and 2 from J; bases not matched to a gene: 6. CDR1 LNHDA and CDR2 SQIVND come from the germline V gene (reference sequence). CDR3 sequence: CASNPQGAGNQPQHF. The DNA of the CDR3 is TGTGCCAGTAATCCACAGGGGGCGGGCAATCAGCCCCAGCATTTT.

The chain recombines TRBV24-1 with TRBJ2-3; D unclear. Germline lookup yields CDR1 KGHDR and CDR2 SFDVKD. The CDR3 has 11 amino acids. With 9 bases removed from V and 6 bases from J, the gap between germline ends came to 9 bases. The CDR3 is CATGPWDTQYF. The CDR3 nucleotides read TGTGCCACCGGTCCATGGGATACGCAGTATTTT.

This clonotype showed up many times. The V call is TRBV20-1, the J call TRBJ2-7; possibly TRBD1 or TRBD2 for D (5 bases each). V was shortened by 7 bases and J by 3 bases, with 16 bases between the two germline ends. Per germline, CDR1 DFQATT and CDR2 SNEGSKA (reference sequence). The CDR3 has 13 amino acids. The CDR3 coding sequence is TGCAGTGTCGAACGGGACGAGAACTACGAGCAGTACTTC. Amino acid sequence: CSVERDENYEQYF.

This chain links TRBV25-1 with TRBJ2-7, with 10 bases that match TRBD1. V was pared by 6 bases and J by 2 bases, with 10 bases of the junction left unmatched. The CDR3 consists of 16 residues. Germline CDR1 and CDR2: MGHDK and SYGVNS. In DNA form, the CDR3 reads TGTGCCAGCAGCCCGACAGGGGGCAAAAGGACCTACGAGCAGTACTTC. This encodes CASSPTGGKRTYEQYF.

This clonotype showed up many times. J is TRBJ2-7 and V is TRBV12-3 or TRBV12-4; TRBD2 agrees at 10 bases. This CDR3 has 14 amino acids. With V trimmed by 6 bases and J by 2 bases, 4 bases remained unmatched. CDR3 DNA: TGTGCCAGCAGCTCCGGGACTAGCGCCTACGAGCAGTACTTC. The encoded protein is CASSSGTSAYEQYF.

Worth noting for this clonotype: The germline gene is not matched at one end of the junction; a read error may be the cause. V and J are TRBV10-3 and TRBJ2-1, with 9 bases lining up with TRBD2. Per the germline V gene, CDR1 is ENHRY and CDR2 is SYGVKD. CDR3 length equals 16 residues. The CDR3 bases are TGTGCCACCAGTGGAACCGCGGGAGGGGCCTACAATGAGCAGTTCTTC. As protein: CATSGTAGGAYNEQFF.